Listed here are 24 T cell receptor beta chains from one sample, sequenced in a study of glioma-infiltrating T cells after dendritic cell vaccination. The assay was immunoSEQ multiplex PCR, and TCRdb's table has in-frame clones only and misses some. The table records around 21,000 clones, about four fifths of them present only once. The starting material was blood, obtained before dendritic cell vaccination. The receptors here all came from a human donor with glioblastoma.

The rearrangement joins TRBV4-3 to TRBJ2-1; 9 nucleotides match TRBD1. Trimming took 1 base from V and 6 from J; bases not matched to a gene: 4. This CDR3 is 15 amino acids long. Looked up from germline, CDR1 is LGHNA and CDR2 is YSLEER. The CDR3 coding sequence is TGCGCCAGCAGCCAAGGGGACAGGGTCCGCAATGAGCAGTTCTTC. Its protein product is CASSQGDRVRNEQFF.

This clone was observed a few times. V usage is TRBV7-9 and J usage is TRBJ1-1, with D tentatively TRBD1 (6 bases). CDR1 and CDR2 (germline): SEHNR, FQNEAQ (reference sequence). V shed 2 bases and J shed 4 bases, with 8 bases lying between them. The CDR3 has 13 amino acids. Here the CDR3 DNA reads TGTGCCAGCAGCTTACAGGGGTCCACTGAAGCTTTCTTT. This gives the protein CASSLQGSTEAFF.

The CDR3 nucleotides are TGTGCCATCAGCGAGGCCCCGGCGGGAGGTTTTTCGGAGCAGTACTTC. Translated, it gives CAISEAPAGGFSEQYF. The rearrangement joins TRBV10-3 to TRBJ2-7; 8 bases fit TRBD2. V was pared by 6 bases and J by 7 bases, with 17 bases of the junction left unmatched. CDR3 length: 16 amino acids. Germline V gene data show CDR1 as ENHRY and CDR2 as SYGVKD.

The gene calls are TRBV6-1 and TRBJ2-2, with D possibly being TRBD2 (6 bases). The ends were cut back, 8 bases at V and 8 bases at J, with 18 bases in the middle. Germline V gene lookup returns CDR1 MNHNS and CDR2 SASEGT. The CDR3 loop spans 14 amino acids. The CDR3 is CASESSGWRGELFF. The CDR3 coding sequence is TGTGCCAGCGAGAGCAGCGGGTGGAGGGGGGAGCTGTTTTTT.

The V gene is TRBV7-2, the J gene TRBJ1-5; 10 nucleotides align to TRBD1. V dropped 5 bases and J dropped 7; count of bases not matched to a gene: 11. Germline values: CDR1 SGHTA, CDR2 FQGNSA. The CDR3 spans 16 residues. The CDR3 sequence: CASSALTGGAGQPQHF. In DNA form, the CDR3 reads TGTGCCAGCAGCGCCTTGACAGGGGGCGCGGGGCAGCCCCAGCATTTT.

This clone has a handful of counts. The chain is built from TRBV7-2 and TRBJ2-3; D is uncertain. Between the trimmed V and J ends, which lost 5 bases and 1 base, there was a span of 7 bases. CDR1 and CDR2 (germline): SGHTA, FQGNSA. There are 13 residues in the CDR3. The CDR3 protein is CASSPQGTDTQYF. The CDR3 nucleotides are TGTGCCAGCAGCCCGCAGGGCACAGATACGCAGTATTTT.

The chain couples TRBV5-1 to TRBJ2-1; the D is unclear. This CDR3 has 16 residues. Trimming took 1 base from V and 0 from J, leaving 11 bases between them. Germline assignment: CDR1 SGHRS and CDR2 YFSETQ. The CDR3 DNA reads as TGCGCCAGCAGCTTGACCTCTAGGAACTCCTACAATGAGCAGTTCTTC. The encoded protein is CASSLTSRNSYNEQFF.

The DNA for the CDR3 is TGCGCCAGCAGCTTGGGTGGCAGGGGGATCTCTGGGGCCAACGTCCTGACTTTC. Its translation: CASSLGGRGISGANVLTF. The rearrangement uses TRBV5-1 and TRBJ2-6; TRBD1 matches 7 bases. V lost 0 bases and J lost 0; bases outside the gene matches: 6. Germline values: CDR1 SGHRS, CDR2 YFSETQ. There are 18 residues in the CDR3.

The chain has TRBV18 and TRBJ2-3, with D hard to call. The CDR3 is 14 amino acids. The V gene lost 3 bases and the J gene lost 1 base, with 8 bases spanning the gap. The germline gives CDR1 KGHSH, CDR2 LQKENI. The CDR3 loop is CASSPSSGTDTQYF. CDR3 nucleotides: TGTGCCAGCTCACCCAGTTCAGGCACAGATACGCAGTATTTT. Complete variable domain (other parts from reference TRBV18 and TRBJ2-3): NAGVMQNPRHLVRRRGQEARLRCSPMKGHSHVYWYRQLPEEGLKFMVYLQKENIIDESGMPKERFSAEFPKEGPSILRIQQVVRGDSAAYFCASSPSSGTDTQYFGPGTRLTVL.

CDR3 DNA sequence: TGTGCCAGCACACTCTACGGGACCCAGTACTTC. As protein: CASTLYGTQYF. The rearrangement links TRBV2 to TRBJ2-5; D is ambiguous. Germline V gene lookup returns CDR1 SNHLY and CDR2 FYNNEI. The V and J ends lost 7 bases and 7 bases respectively, with 10 bases between them. This CDR3 has 11 residues. The full variable domain, with the rest looked up from reference TRBV2 and TRBJ2-5, is EPEVTQTPSHQVTQMGQEVILRCVPISNHLYFYWYRQILGQKVEFLVSFYNNEISEKSEIFDDQFSVERPDGSNFTLKIRSTKLEDSAMYFCASTLYGTQYFGPGTRLLVL.

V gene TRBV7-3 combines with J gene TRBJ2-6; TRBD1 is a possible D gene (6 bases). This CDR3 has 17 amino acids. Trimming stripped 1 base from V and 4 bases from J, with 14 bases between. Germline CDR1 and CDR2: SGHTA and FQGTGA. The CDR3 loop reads CASSLIFAGVGANVLTF. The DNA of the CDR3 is TGTGCCAGCAGCTTAATCTTCGCAGGGGTAGGGGCCAACGTCCTGACTTTC.

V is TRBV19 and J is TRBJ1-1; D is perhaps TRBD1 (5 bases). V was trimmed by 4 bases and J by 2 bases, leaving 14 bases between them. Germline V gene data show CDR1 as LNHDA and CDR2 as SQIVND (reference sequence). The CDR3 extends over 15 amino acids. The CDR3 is CASSRAGTDNTEAFF. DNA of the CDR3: TGTGCCAGTAGTAGAGCCGGGACTGATAACACTGAAGCTTTCTTT.

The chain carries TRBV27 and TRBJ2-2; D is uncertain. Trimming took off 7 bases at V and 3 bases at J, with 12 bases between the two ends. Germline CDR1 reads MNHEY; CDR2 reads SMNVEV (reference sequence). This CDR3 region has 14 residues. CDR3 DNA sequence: TGTGCCAGCAAATGGCCTCTGGACACCGGGGAGCTGTTTTTT. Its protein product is CASKWPLDTGELFF.

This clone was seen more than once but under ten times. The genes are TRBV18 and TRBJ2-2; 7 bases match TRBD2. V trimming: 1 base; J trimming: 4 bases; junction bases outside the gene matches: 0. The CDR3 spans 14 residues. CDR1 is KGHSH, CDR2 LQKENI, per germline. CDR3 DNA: TGTGCCAGCTCACCACTAGCGGGCACCGGGGAGCTGTTTTTT. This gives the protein CASSPLAGTGELFF.

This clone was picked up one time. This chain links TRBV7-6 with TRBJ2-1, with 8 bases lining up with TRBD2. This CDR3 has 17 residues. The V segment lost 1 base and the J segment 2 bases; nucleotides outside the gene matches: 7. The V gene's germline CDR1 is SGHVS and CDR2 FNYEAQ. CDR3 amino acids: CASSLEGSGAPYNEQFF. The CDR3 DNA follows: TGTGCCAGCAGCTTAGAGGGTAGCGGGGCACCCTACAATGAGCAGTTCTTC. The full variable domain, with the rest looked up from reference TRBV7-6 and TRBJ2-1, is GAGVSQSPRYKVTKRGQDVALRCDPISGHVSLYWYRQALGQGPEFLTYFNYEAQQDKSGLPNDRFSAERPEGSISTLTIQRTEQRDSAMYRCASSLEGSGAPYNEQFFGPGTRLTVL.

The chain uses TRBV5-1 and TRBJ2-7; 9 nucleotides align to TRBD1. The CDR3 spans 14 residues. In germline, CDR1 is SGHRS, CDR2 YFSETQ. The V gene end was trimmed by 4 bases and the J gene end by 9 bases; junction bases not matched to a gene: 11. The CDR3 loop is CASSHTDRGGGQYF. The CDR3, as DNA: TGCGCCAGCAGCCATACGGACAGGGGAGGGGGGCAGTACTTC. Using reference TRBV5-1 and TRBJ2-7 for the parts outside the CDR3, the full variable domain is KAGVTQTPRYLIKTRGQQVTLSCSPISGHRSVSWYQQTPGQGLQFLFEYFSETQRNKGNFPGRFSGRQFSNSRSEMNVSTLELGDSALYLCASSHTDRGGGQYFGPGTRLTVT.

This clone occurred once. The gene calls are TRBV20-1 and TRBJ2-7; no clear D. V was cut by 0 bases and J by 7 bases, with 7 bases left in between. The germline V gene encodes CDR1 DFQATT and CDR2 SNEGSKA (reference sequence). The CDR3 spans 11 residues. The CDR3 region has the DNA TGCAGTGCTAGAGATCAGGCAGAGCAGTACTTC. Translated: CSARDQAEQYF.

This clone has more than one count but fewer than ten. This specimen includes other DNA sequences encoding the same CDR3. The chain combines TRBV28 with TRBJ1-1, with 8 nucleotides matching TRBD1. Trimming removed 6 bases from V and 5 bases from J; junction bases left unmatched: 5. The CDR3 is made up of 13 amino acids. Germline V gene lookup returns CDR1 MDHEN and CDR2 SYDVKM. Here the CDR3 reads CASRGTGNTEAFF. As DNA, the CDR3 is TGTGCCAGCAGGGGGACAGGAAATACTGAAGCTTTCTTT.

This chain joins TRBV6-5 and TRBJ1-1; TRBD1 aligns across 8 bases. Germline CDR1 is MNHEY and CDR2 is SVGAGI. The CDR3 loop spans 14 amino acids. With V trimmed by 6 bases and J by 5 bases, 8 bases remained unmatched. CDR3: CASRRQGPWTEAFF. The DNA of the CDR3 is TGTGCCAGCAGGAGACAGGGGCCGTGGACTGAAGCTTTCTTT.

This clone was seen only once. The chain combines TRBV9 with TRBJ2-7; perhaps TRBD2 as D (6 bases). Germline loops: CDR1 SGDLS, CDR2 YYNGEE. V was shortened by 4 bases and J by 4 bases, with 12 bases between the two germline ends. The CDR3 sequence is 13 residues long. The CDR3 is CASSHGGPYEQYF. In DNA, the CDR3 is TGTGCCAGCAGCCACGGAGGGCCATACGAGCAGTACTTC.

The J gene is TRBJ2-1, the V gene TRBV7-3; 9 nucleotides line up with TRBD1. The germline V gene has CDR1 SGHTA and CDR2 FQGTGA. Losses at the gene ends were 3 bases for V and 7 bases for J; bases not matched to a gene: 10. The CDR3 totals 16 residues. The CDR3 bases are TGTGCCAGCAGCTTTCTTCCGACAGGGGGAGTAAATGAGCAGTTCTTC. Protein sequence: CASSFLPTGGVNEQFF.

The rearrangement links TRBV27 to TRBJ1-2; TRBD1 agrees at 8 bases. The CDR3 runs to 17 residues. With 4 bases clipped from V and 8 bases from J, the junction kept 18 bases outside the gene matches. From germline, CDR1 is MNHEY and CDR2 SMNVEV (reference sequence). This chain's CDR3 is CASSSQTGAEGGGGYTF. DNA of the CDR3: TGTGCCAGCAGTTCCCAGACAGGGGCCGAGGGAGGGGGGGGCTACACCTTC.

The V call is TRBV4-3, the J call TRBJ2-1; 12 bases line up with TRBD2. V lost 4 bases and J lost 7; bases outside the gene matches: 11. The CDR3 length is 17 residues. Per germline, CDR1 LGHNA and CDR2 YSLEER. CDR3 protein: CASSPIRLAGVRNEQFF. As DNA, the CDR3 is TGCGCCAGCAGCCCCATTCGACTAGCGGGAGTAAGGAATGAGCAGTTCTTC.

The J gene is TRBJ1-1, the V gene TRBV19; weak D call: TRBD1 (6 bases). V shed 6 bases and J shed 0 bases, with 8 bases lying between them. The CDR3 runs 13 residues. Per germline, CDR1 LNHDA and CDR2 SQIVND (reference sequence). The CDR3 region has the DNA TGTGCCAGTAGGGACAGACTGAACACTGAAGCTTTCTTT. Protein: CASRDRLNTEAFF.